A selection of T cell receptor beta chains follows, all from one sample in a study of T cell repertoires in cytomegalovirus infection. Their antigen targets remain unknown. MiXCR was run by TCRdb on the reads, yielding one entry per CDR3 protein. The table lists approximately 910,000 distinct CDR3 sequences, 25% to 40% of them singletons, with over 10% in the top ten. The sequenced sample was cultured CD8+ T cells from PBMCs, obtained from culture after CMV antigen stimulation. Receptors originate from a human donor in good health (CMV status not recorded). Some clones in this sample may be carry-over from other donors' samples. Both conserved end residues are part of each CDR3. The D gene is left open where the match is weak. Clone size is given for some rows only: seen once, a few or many times, or a class if the clone is expanded.

v_gene	d_gene	len	j_gene	abundance	CDR3aa	CDR3nt
TRBV27	NA	14	TRBJ2-1	NA	CASSTGPLYNEQFF	TGTGCCAGCAGTACAGGGCCTCTATACAATGAGCAGTTCTTC
TRBV7-8	NA	15	TRBJ2-1	once	CASSLYEFTYNEQFF	TGTGCCAGCAGCTTGTATGAATTTACCTACAATGAGCAGTTCTTC
TRBV6-1	NA	13	TRBJ2-3	NA	CASRSISTDTQYF	TGTGCCAGCAGATCGATAAGCACAGATACGCAGTATTTT
TRBV7-9	TRBD2	15	TRBJ2-1	few	CASSSLAIGDNEQFF	TGTGCCAGCAGCTCACTAGCGATAGGGGACAATGAGCAGTTCTTC
TRBV12-3/TRBV12-4	TRBD1	17	TRBJ1-5	NA	CASSLNRGRYSNQPQHF	TGTGCCAGCAGTTTGAACAGGGGGAGGTATAGCAATCAGCCCCAGCATTTT
TRBV7-9	NA	14	TRBJ2-7	once	CASSLVRGASEQYF	TGTGCCAGCAGCTTAGTACGGGGGGCGAGCGAGCAGTACTTC
TRBV7-7	NA	15	TRBJ1-2	few	CAVGGGAGTNYGYTF	TGTGCTGTCGGGGGGGGCGCAGGGACTAACTATGGCTACACCTTC
TRBV7-9	TRBD2	15	TRBJ2-1	NA	CASSLHTSGGLGQFF	TGTGCCAGCAGCTTACATACTAGCGGGGGACTCGGGCAGTTCTTC
TRBV7-8	NA	15	TRBJ1-1	NA	CASRGGFRGGTEAFF	TGTGCCAGCAGAGGCGGGTTTCGGGGAGGGACTGAAGCTTTCTTT
TRBV7-6	NA	17	TRBJ2-2	few	CASSLRGTSPKGGELFF	TGTGCCAGCAGCTTAAGGGGGACAAGCCCCAAAGGCGGGGAGCTGTTTTTT
TRBV12-3/TRBV12-4	TRBD1	17	TRBJ2-3	few	CASSFERGLSSTDTQYF	TGTGCCAGCAGTTTTGAAAGGGGGCTCTCAAGCACAGATACGCAGTATTTT
TRBV7-2	TRBD1	16	TRBJ2-2	many	CASSLVRTGVTGELFF	TGTGCCAGCAGCTTGGTTCGGACAGGGGTGACCGGGGAGCTGTTTTTT
TRBV7-6	NA	11	TRBJ2-2	many	CASSFTGELFF	TGTGCCAGCAGCTTCACCGGGGAGCTGTTTTTT
TRBV6-1	TRBD2	16	TRBJ2-2	few	CASLGLAGGETGELFF	TGTGCCAGCCTGGGACTAGCGGGGGGAGAGACCGGGGAGCTGTTTTTT
TRBV6-8	NA	15	TRBJ2-1	NA	CASSYFGPRYNEQFF	TGTGCCAGCAGTTATTTTGGACCAAGGTACAATGAGCAGTTCTTC
TRBV27	TRBD1	15	TRBJ1-5	NA	CASADRAHSNQPQHF	TGTGCCAGTGCCGACAGGGCCCATAGCAATCAGCCCCAGCATTTT
TRBV4-1	NA	15	TRBJ2-3	NA	CASSQVPFQADTQYF	TGCGCCAGCAGCCAAGTCCCTTTTCAGGCAGATACGCAGTATTTT
TRBV6-1	TRBD1	15	TRBJ2-1	few	CAVKGGTGEINEQFF	TGTGCCGTCAAGGGGGGGACAGGGGAAATCAATGAGCAGTTCTTC
TRBV10-3	NA	16	TRBJ2-2	NA	CAISESGGSYTGELFF	TGTGCCATCAGTGAGTCGGGCGGCAGTTACACCGGGGAGCTGTTTTTT
TRBV19	TRBD2	14	TRBJ2-3	once	CASRGLAGGYTQYF	TGTGCCAGTCGAGGACTAGCGGGGGGTTATACGCAGTATTTT
TRBV24-1	TRBD2	17	TRBJ2-2	NA	CATSDLPGGGPTGELFF	TGTGCCACCAGTGATTTGCCTGGCGGGGGGCCCACCGGGGAGCTGTTTTTT
TRBV6-6	NA	18	TRBJ2-3	NA	CASSGGSRTGRSTDTQYF	TGTGCCAGCAGTGGTGGGTCCAGGACGGGTCGTAGCACAGATACGCAGTATTTT
TRBV7-9	TRBD1	15	TRBJ2-7	NA	CASEKETGGFWEQYF	TGTGCCAGCGAAAAAGAGACAGGGGGCTTCTGGGAGCAGTACTTC
TRBV6-2/TRBV6-3	NA	12	TRBJ1-1	few	CASREGVSEAFF	TGTGCCAGCAGAGAAGGGGTCTCTGAAGCTTTCTTT
TRBV19	TRBD1	15	TRBJ1-2	many	CASSPRDRSNYGYTF	TGTGCCAGTAGTCCGCGGGACAGATCTAACTATGGCTACACCTTC
TRBV19	NA	14	TRBJ2-5	few	CASSRREPQETQYF	TGTGCCAGTAGTCGGCGGGAACCCCAAGAGACCCAGTACTTC
TRBV12-3/TRBV12-4	NA	13	TRBJ1-2	many	CASSLAQNYGYTF	TGTGCCAGCAGTTTAGCGCAGAACTATGGCTACACCTTC
TRBV7-2	TRBD2	13	TRBJ2-4	many	CASSRGDSSVQYF	TGTGCCAGCAGTCGGGGGGATAGTTCGGTTCAGTACTTC
TRBV2	TRBD1	12	TRBJ1-1	NA	CARGTGTTEAFF	TGTGCCCGGGGGACAGGCACCACTGAAGCTTTCTTT
TRBV19	NA	17	TRBJ2-1	few	CASIGRGPASSYNEQFF	TGTGCCAGTATTGGGCGGGGTCCTGCCAGCTCCTACAATGAGCAGTTCTTC
TRBV2	NA	11	TRBJ2-2	few	CASRGGGQLFF	TGTGCCAGCAGAGGGGGGGGTCAGCTGTTTTTT
TRBV7-8	TRBD1	16	TRBJ2-1	many	CASSPTGGRSYNEQFF	TGTGCCAGCAGTCCAACAGGGGGCCGCTCCTACAATGAGCAGTTCTTC
TRBV7-9	NA	15	TRBJ2-2	many	CASSLRATNTGELFF	TGTGCCAGCAGCTTACGAGCCACGAACACCGGGGAGCTGTTTTTT
TRBV2	NA	12	TRBJ2-7	once	CATWGTPYEQYF	TGTGCCACCTGGGGGACTCCATACGAGCAGTACTTC
TRBV7-6	NA	12	TRBJ2-5	many	CASSYTGETQYF	TGTGCCAGCAGCTACACCGGGGAGACCCAGTACTTC
TRBV7-8	NA	14	TRBJ2-5	many	CASSSVGQQETQYF	TGTGCCAGCAGCTCGGTAGGACAGCAAGAGACCCAGTACTTC
TRBV6-5	NA	15	TRBJ2-2	NA	CASSPLGLYTGELFF	TGTGCCAGCAGTCCACTGGGGCTGTACACCGGGGAGCTGTTTTTT
TRBV6-6	NA	14	TRBJ1-4	few	CASSYSGEDRKLFF	TGTGCCAGCAGTTACTCGGGGGAAGATCGAAAACTGTTTTTT
TRBV6-6	NA	19	TRBJ1-2	NA	CASSYSSREMDLSNYGYTF	TGTGCCAGCAGTTACTCGAGTCGGGAAATGGATCTTTCTAACTATGGCTACACCTTC
TRBV11-3	TRBD2	17	TRBJ2-3	many	CASSPTRASGFTDTQYF	TGTGCCAGCAGCCCCACTAGGGCTAGCGGGTTCACAGATACGCAGTATTTT